One sample yielded the 7 T cell receptor beta chains listed below, sequenced in a study of blood T cells in healthy people across ages. A J-beta primer mix and a sample-barcoded 5' primer were used in a second PCR of roughly 6 to 11 cycles. From the 5' RACE reads, TCRdb called clonotypes with MiXCR, one entry per CDR3 protein. The table includes roughly 650,000 distinct CDR3 sequences, roughly 30% detected once. The sequenced sample consisted of blood. The origin of the receptors is a woman older than 75 in good health.

This sequence joins TRBV20-1 and TRBJ2-7; D remains ambiguous. V was cut by 1 base and J by 3 bases, with 7 bases left in between. The CDR3 is 12 residues long. Germline CDR1 and CDR2: DFQATT and SNEGSKA (reference sequence). As DNA, the CDR3 is TGCAGTGCTAGAGCCCGGTTCTACGAGCAGTACTTC. This sequence encodes CSARARFYEQYF.

The J gene is TRBJ1-3, the V gene TRBV14, with D unclear. Trimming left V 0 bases short and J 8 bases short, with 8 bases between. Germline V CDR1 and CDR2: SGHDN, FVKESK. The CDR3 extends over 13 amino acids. CDR3 nucleotides: TGTGCCAGCAGCCAAGAGTCGTCGTACACCATATATTTT. Amino acids: CASSQESSYTIYF.

This clonotype has a count of ten or more. The V gene is TRBV6-1, the J gene TRBJ2-6; TRBD1 matches 7 bases. Germline-derived CDR1 and CDR2 are MNHNS and SASEGT. CDR3 size: 17 residues. J was trimmed by 0 bases and V by 7 bases; bases with no gene match: 9. The CDR3 DNA reads TGTGCCAGCAAGGGGGCAGGTGCCCGCTCTGGGGCCAACGTCCTGACTTTC. This codes for CASKGAGARSGANVLTF.

V is TRBV5-6 and J is TRBJ1-2; 7 nucleotides match TRBD1. Losses at the gene ends were 1 base for V and 4 bases for J; bases not matched to a gene: 4. This CDR3 region has 14 residues. The germline V gene encodes CDR1 SGHDT and CDR2 YYEEEE. CDR3 protein: CASSLTGQRYGYTF. The CDR3 nucleotides read TGTGCCAGCAGCTTGACGGGACAGCGCTATGGCTACACCTTC.

This clonotype was found many times. V usage is TRBV6-1 and J usage is TRBJ2-7; no reliable D call. From germline, CDR1 is MNHNS and CDR2 SASEGT. This CDR3 region has 10 residues. Trimming removed 6 bases from V and 8 bases from J, with 8 bases in between. CDR3 sequence reads: CASSLTQQYF. CDR3 coding DNA: TGTGCCAGCAGCCTTACGCAGCAGTACTTC.

This chain uses TRBV7-2 with TRBJ2-5; 7 bases match TRBD1. Germline trimming cut 5 bases from V and 3 bases from J; bases unmatched to any gene: 6. The CDR3 length is 14 residues. In germline, CDR1 is SGHTA, CDR2 FQGNSA. The CDR3 is CASSARGREETQYF. CDR3 sequence (DNA): TGTGCCAGCAGCGCGAGGGGGCGGGAAGAGACCCAGTACTTC.

Worth noting for this clonotype: Being one base from a much bigger clone, this may be a read error. The gene calls are TRBV10-3 and TRBJ2-5; 9 bases line up with TRBD1. The germline V gene encodes CDR1 ENHRY and CDR2 SYGVKD. Unmatched junction bases numbered 16, after V lost 3 bases and J lost 11 bases. CDR3 length: 16 amino acids. CDR3 residues: CAISDLDRGSGNEQYF. The CDR3 DNA follows: TGTGCCATCAGTGACCTCGACAGGGGGTCGGGCAATGAGCAGTACTTC.